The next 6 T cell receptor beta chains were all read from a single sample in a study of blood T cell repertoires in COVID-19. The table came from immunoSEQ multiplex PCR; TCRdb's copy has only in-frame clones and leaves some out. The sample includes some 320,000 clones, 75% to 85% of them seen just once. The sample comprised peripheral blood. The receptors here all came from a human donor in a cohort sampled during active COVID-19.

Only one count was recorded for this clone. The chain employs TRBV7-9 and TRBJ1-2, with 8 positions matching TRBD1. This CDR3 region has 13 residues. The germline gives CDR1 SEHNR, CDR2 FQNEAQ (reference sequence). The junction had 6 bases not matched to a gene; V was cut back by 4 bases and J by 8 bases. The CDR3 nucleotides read TGTGCCAGCAGCTCAGACAGGGGAGAAGGCTACACCTTC. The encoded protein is CASSSDRGEGYTF. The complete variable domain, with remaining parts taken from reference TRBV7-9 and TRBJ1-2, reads DTGVSQNPRHKITKRGQNVTFRCDPISEHNRLYWYRQTLGQGPEFLTYFQNEAQLEKSRLLSDRFSAERPKGSFSTLEIQRTEQGDSAMYLCASSSDRGEGYTFGSGTRLTVV.

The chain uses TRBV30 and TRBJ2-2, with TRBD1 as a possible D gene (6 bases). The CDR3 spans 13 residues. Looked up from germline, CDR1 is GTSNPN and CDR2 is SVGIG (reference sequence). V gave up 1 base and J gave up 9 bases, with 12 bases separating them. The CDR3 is CAWSEGDFRELFF. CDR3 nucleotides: TGTGCCTGGAGTGAGGGGGATTTCCGGGAGCTGTTTTTT.

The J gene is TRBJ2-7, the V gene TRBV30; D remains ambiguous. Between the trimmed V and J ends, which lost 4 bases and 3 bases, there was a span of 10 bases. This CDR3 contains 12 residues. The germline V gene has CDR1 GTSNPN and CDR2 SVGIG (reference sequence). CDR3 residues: CAWTVNLYEQYF. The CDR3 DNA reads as TGTGCCTGGACAGTTAACCTCTACGAGCAGTACTTC.

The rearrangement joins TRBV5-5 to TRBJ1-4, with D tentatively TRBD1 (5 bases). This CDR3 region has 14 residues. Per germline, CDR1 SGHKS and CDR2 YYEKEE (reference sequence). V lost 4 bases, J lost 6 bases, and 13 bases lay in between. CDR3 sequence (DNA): TGTGCCAGCAGCCCGAGACAGACCCATGAAAAACTGTTTTTT. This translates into CASSPRQTHEKLFF.

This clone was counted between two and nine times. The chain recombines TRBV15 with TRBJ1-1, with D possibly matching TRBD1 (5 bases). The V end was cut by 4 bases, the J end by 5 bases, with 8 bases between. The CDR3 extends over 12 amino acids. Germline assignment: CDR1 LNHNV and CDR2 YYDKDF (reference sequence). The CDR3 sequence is CATSTRTTEAFF. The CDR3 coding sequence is TGTGCCACCAGCACTCGGACAACTGAAGCTTTCTTT.

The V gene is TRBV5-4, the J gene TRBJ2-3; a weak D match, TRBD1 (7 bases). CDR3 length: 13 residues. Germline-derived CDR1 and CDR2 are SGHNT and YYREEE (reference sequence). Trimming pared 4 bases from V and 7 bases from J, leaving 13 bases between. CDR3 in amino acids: CASSTTGRNTQYF. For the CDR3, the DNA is TGTGCCAGCAGCACGACAGGGAGGAATACGCAGTATTTT.